This TCR beta chain comes out of a study of cytomegalovirus exposure and HLA in healthy donors. Regarding the study as a whole: Reportedly, diagnosis of cytomegalovirus status by the classifier showed high specificity and sensitivity.

Notes on this clone: Its matching antigen is unknown.

The V end lost 2 bases, the J end lost 2 bases, and 7 bases lay between the germline ends. Germline assignment: CDR1 LNHNV and CDR2 YYDKDF (reference sequence). The length of the CDR3 is 14 residues. TCRdb keeps only in-frame clones here, not all; method: immunoSEQ multiplex PCR. This sample carries more than 65,000 clones, 85% to 95% of them seen once, and the ten largest clones take 0.65% to 0.8%. The sequenced material came from PBMCs. V usage is TRBV15 and J usage is TRBJ2-1; D possibly corresponds to TRBD1 (5 bases). This sequence was found in a man between 18 and 35 years old in good health and CMV-seronegative. The CDR3 DNA is TGTGCCACCAGCAGACAGGGTGCCTACAATGAGCAGTTCTTC. This gives the protein CATSRQGAYNEQFF.